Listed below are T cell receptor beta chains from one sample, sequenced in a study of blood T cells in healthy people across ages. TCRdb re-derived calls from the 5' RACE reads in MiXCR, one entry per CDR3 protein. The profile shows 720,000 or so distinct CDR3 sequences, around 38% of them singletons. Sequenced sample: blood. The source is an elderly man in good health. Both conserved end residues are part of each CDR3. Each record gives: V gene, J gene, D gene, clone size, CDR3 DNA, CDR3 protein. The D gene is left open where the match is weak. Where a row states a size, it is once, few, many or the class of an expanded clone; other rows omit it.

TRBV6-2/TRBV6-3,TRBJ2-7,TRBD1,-,TGTGCCAGCAGTCCAATCGGGACAGGGGTAGAGAACTCCTACGAGCAGTACTTC,CASSPIGTGVENSYEQYF
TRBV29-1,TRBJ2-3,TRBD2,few,TGCAGCGTTGACGGGGCTAGCGGGGGGTCCACAGATACGCAGTATTTT,CSVDGASGGSTDTQYF
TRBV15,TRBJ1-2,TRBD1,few,TGTGCCACCAGCACCCGGACAGGGAACTATGGCTACACCTTC,CATSTRTGNYGYTF
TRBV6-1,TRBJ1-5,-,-,TGTGCCAGCAGATACAACAATCAGCCCCAGCATTTT,CASRYNNQPQHF
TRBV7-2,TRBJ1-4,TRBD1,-,TGTGCCAGCAGCTTAAACAGGGGGAGGGAAAAACTGTTTTTT,CASSLNRGREKLFF
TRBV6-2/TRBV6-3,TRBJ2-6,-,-,TGTGCCAGCAGAAATAATCGATTGACAGTCTCTGGGGCCAACGTCCTGACTTTC,CASRNNRLTVSGANVLTF
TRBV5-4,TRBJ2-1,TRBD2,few,TGTGCCAGCAGCTTAAGCGGGGGCCTCACCTACAATGAGCAGTTCTTC,CASSLSGGLTYNEQFF
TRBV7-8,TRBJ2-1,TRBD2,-,TGTGCCAGCAGCCCCACACTCGCGGGAGGGTTTTATGAGCAGTTCTTC,CASSPTLAGGFYEQFF
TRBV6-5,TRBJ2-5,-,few,TGTGCCAGCAGCCGCCGTAGTCGGGGGCGGGAGACCCAGTACTTC,CASSRRSRGRETQYF
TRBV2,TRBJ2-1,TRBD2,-,TGTGCCAGCAGTGAACCCGGGAGGGGAGACAATGAGCAGTTCTTC,CASSEPGRGDNEQFF
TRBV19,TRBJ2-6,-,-,TGTGCCGGCCGGGACTCCTACTCTGGGGCCAACGTCCTGACTTTC,CAGRDSYSGANVLTF
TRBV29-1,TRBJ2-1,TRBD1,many,TGCAGCGTTGGACAGGGTTACAATGAGCAGTTCTTC,CSVGQGYNEQFF
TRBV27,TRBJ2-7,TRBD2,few,TGTGCCAGCAGTCAACTAGCGGGAGGGGGTTGGCAGTACTTC,CASSQLAGGGWQYF
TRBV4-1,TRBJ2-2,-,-,TGCGCCAGCAGCCGCAGTGACGGGCCCGGGGCCTACACCGGGGAGCTGTTTTTT,CASSRSDGPGAYTGELFF
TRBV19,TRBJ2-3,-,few,TGTGCCAGTATCGAGGGAGCGAGCACAGATACGCAGTATTTT,CASIEGASTDTQYF
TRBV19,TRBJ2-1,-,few,TGTGCCAGTAGTACGAGGGTTGAGCAGTTCTTC,CASSTRVEQFF
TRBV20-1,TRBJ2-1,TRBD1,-,TGCAGTGCTAGAGGCGGGACAGGGGTCGGTGAGCAGTTCTTC,CSARGGTGVGEQFF
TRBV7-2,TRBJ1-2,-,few,TGTGCCAGCAGCTTAGGTAATGGCTACACCTTC,CASSLGNGYTF
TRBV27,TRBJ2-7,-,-,TGTGCCAGCATTAGGCCAGGGTCTTGGGAGCAGTACTTC,CASIRPGSWEQYF
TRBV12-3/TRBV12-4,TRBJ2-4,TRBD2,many,TGTGCCAGCAGATTGACTAGCGGGGGGAAAAACATTCAGTACTTC,CASRLTSGGKNIQYF
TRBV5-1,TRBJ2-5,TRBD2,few,TGCGCCAGCCGCGGACTAGCGGTTAGCGGAGAGACCCAGTACTTC,CASRGLAVSGETQYF
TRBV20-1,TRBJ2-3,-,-,TGCAGTGCTAGAAAGAGGAAGGCTGGCGGACTACCTAGCACAGATACGCAGTATTTT,CSARKRKAGGLPSTDTQYF
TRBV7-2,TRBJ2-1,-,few,TGTGCCAGCAGCTTAGTGGACACGCATGAGCAGTTCTTC,CASSLVDTHEQFF
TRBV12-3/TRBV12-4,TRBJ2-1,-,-,TGTGCCAGCAGCCTTGGCAGTGAGCAGTTCTTC,CASSLGSEQFF
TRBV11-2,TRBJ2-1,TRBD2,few,TGTGCCAGCAGCCCCCGACTAGCGGGAGGGCCCAGGGAGCAGTTCTTC,CASSPRLAGGPREQFF
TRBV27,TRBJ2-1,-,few,TGTGCCAGCAGTTTATACGGGGACAATGAGCAGTTCTTC,CASSLYGDNEQFF
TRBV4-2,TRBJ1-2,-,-,TGTGCCAGCAGCCAAGAGAGAGACAAGAACTATGGCTACACCTTC,CASSQERDKNYGYTF
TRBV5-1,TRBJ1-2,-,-,TGCGCCAGCAGGGATGTCCTGAACAGGGACTATGGCTACACCTTC,CASRDVLNRDYGYTF
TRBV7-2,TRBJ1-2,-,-,TGTGCCAGCAGCGAACGAGGAGGCTATGGCTACACCTTC,CASSERGGYGYTF
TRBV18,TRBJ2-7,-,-,TGTGCCAGCTCACCTCCGGGGAAGGAATCCTACGAGCAGTACTTC,CASSPPGKESYEQYF
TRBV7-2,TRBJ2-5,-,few,TGTGCCAGCAACAGGGATGGGAGGTTCGGGCAGTACTTC,CASNRDGRFGQYF
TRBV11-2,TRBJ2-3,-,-,TGTGCCAGCAGCTACGTGAGAGAATCGGCGAATACGCAGTATTTT,CASSYVRESANTQYF
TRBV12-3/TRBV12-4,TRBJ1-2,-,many,TGTGCCAGCAGCCCCGCCCCGTCGGGTGGCTACACCTTC,CASSPAPSGGYTF
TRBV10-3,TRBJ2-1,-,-,TGTGCCATCAGTGGGGACAAATACAATGAGCAGTTCTTC,CAISGDKYNEQFF
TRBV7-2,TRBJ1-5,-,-,TGTGCCAGCAGCTTAGACGGTGCGGGCAATCAGCCCCAGCATTTT,CASSLDGAGNQPQHF
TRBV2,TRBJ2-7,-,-,TGTGCCAGCAGTGGGCAGAGGAGCTTCTACGAGCAGTACTTC,CASSGQRSFYEQYF
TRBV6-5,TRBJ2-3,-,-,TGTGCCAGCAGTTCGGGGACTCGCACAGATACGCAGTATTTT,CASSSGTRTDTQYF
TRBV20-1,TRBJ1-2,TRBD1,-,TGCAGTGCTGTGACAGGGGTAGGCGGCTACACCTTC,CSAVTGVGGYTF
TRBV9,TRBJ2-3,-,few,TGTGCCAGCAGCGCTGTCCAAGGGGTCAGCACAGATACGCAGTATTTT,CASSAVQGVSTDTQYF
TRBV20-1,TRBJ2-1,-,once,TGCAGTGCTCTAACCAGCGGGCCCTACAATGAGCAGTTCTTC,CSALTSGPYNEQFF
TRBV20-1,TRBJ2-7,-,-,TGCAGTGCTACCCGACAGGAGGCGCTTGTCGAGCAGTACTTC,CSATRQEALVEQYF
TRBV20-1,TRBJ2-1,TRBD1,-,TGCAGTGCTAGAGAGCCCGGGACAGGGGGAAATGAGCAGTTCTTC,CSAREPGTGGNEQFF
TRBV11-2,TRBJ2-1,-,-,TGTGCCAGCAGCTTAGATGCGGGTCTAAACAATGAGCAGTTCTTC,CASSLDAGLNNEQFF
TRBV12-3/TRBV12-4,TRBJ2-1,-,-,TGTGCCAGCACCAAACCGGGACCCTCCTACAATGAGCGGTTCTTC,CASTKPGPSYNERFF
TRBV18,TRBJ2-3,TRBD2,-,TGTGCCAGCTCACGGGGGGGACCACCCACAGATACGCAGTATTTT,CASSRGGPPTDTQYF